This T cell receptor beta chain emerged from a study of blood T cell repertoires in COVID-19. About the study: Sources were T cells, B-cell-depleted T cells, or PBMCs; the material itself was cDNA or gDNA.

In Seattle, patients joined the study during active infection and were tracked longitudinally. Authors' data handling: The assay estimated nucleated cells by amplifying reference gene primers. This table comes from immunoSEQ multiplex PCR, and its TCRdb copy is limited to in-frame clones, with some not included. V, J and clone size are taken as reported in that table, and D and trimming were inferred from the DNA itself. The sample consists of hundreds of thousands of clones, about 91% of them appearing once. There are 13 residues in the CDR3. Germline CDR1 is SNHLY and CDR2 is FYNNEI. V shed 5 bases and J shed 2 bases, with 8 bases lying between them.

This TCR was recovered from a woman aged 25 to 39 with COVID-19, enrolled during active disease. V gene TRBV2 combines with J gene TRBJ2-3; D gene uncertain. Sequencing was performed on peripheral blood. The CDR3 nucleotides are TGTGCCAGCAGTTTAGAATCCACAGATACGCAGTATTTT. Its translation is CASSLESTDTQYF. The full variable domain, its missing parts supplied by reference TRBV2 and TRBJ2-3, is EPEVTQTPSHQVTQMGQEVILRCVPISNHLYFYWYRQILGQKVEFLVSFYNNEISEKSEIFDDQFSVERPDGSNFTLKIRSTKLEDSAMYFCASSLESTDTQYFGPGTRLTVL.